Sequencing of this TCR beta chain was carried out in a study of blood T cell repertoires in COVID-19. This clone was seen only a few times. Sequenced by immunoSEQ multiplex PCR; TCRdb stores in-frame clones only, minus some. This table holds roughly 140,000 clones, over 75% found once. This receptor was identified in a woman between 45 and 65 years old with acute or convalescent COVID-19. The sequenced material came from peripheral blood.

CDR3 nucleotides: TGTGCCAGCCGGGATGTGGCTGGGGCCAACGTCCTGACTTTC. It codes for CASRDVAGANVLTF. The J gene is TRBJ2-6, the V gene TRBV27, with D possibly TRBD2 on 5 matching bases. The CDR3 length is 14 residues. Germline-derived CDR1 and CDR2 are MNHEY and SMNVEV (reference sequence). V was shortened by 8 bases and J by 2 bases, with 10 bases between the two germline ends.